This record covers a single T cell receptor (beta chain). Its antigen is currently unknown. Original data processing: Clinicopathological groups supplied CDR3 differences that were used to build a distant-metastasis classifier for papillary thyroid cancer. MiXCR was used by TCRdb to re-call the PCR reads. TCRdb assigned the V and J calls; the authors' analysis was not used. The top ten hold 9.5% to 10% of the sample, which has 35,000 to 50,000 clones, 28% seen once. The data belong to a study of metastatic and nonmetastatic thyroid tumors. Study overall: Across peripheral blood and tumor or nodule tissue samples taken from malignant and benign thyroid patients, the repertoires were compared with one another. Study-level results: Benign nodules were reported to have significantly lower TCR beta diversity than malignant thyroid tumors, in blood and tumor.

Each patient came to thyroid surgery without any prior treatment (of any kind). Germline CDR1 is SGDLS and CDR2 is YYNGEE. Trimming removed 5 bases from V and 4 bases from J; junction bases left unmatched: 10. The CDR3 consists of 15 residues. Sequenced: blood. The receptor's source is a male donor with papillary thyroid cancer or a benign thyroid nodule (not recorded which). Some clones in this sample may be carry-over from other donors' samples. The J gene is TRBJ2-3, the V gene TRBV9; TRBD2 aligns across 7 bases. The CDR3 DNA reads TGTGCCAGCAGTCTTACTAGCGTGAGGCCAGATACGCAGTATTTT. Amino acids: CASSLTSVRPDTQYF.